A selection of T cell receptor beta chains follows, all from one sample in a study of shared T cell receptors in the human thymus. Assay used: immunoSEQ multiplex PCR; TCRdb lists only in-frame clones, some missing. Counted here are 720,000 or so clones, 70% to 90% occurring once; the ten biggest clones make up about 0.0098%. These data also formed part of another study, on human thymus T cells.

What was sequenced was thymocytes. The receptor set was obtained from a girl in the first two years of life with a congenital heart defect. The conserved cysteine and the conserved F or W are not part of the CDR3 here.

cdr3_length	v_call	j_call	cdr3_aa
13	TRBV6-1	TRBJ1-1	ASSIDRDCTLEAF
12	TRBV27	TRBJ1-4	ASSFQGSYEKLF
13	TRBV5-6	TRBJ1-1	ASSPPGNGIGEAF
18	TRBV28	TRBJ1-1	ASSLLGLAGQLLGNTEAF
13	TRBV4-1	TRBJ1-4	ASSHPGMVDEKLF
14	TRBV7-9	TRBJ2-2	ASSSLGLASTGELF
15	TRBV19	TRBJ1-1	ASRGPTRYNMNTEAF
12	TRBV5-4	TRBJ1-1	ASSLQGQNTEAF
17	TRBV4-1	TRBJ1-6	ASSQETFGPTGANSPLH
15	TRBV11-2	TRBJ2-5	ASSLEGRGGAQETQY
20	TRBV4-1	TRBJ2-1	ASSPGSLTGTALNPTYNEQF
16	TRBV7-8	TRBJ2-1	ASSTAGSLAGGNNEQF
13	TRBV19	TRBJ2-2	ASRRDREGTGELF
12	TRBV28	TRBJ1-1	ASSWEGGDTEAF
15	TRBV6-1	TRBJ2-2	ASSEASRGANTGELF
14	TRBV15	TRBJ2-7	ATSRDLIRDSYEQY
13	TRBV19	TRBJ2-2	ASSIARQGVGELF
14	TRBV4-1	TRBJ2-5	ASSQWSQGAGETQY
13	TRBV19	TRBJ1-2	ASSTRDRGTYGYT
11	TRBV6-1	TRBJ2-7	ASTPTGGYEQY
10	TRBV27	TRBJ2-2	ASITSSGELF
9	TRBV6-1	TRBJ1-2	ATRTGGLRT
16	TRBV28	NA	ASSLLTLQQELLREQY
11	TRBV5-4	TRBJ2-7	ASSHGQAYEQY
11	TRBV10-3	TRBJ1-2	ATYHRAVAGYT
15	TRBV4-2	TRBJ1-4	ASSHEVAGLVNEKLF
13	TRBV7-9	TRBJ1-2	ASSLTGRRVYGYT
15	TRBV11-3	TRBJ2-2	ASSQTSRSRDTGELF
10	TRBV30	TRBJ1-1	AWMDSNTEAF
15	TRBV5-6	TRBJ2-3	ASRTTPSGGRADTQY
15	TRBV7-3	TRBJ2-2	ASSLWDSRGLTGELF
18	TRBV19	TRBJ2-1	ASSIDPQPLTSGGYNEQF
11	TRBV15	TRBJ1-2	ATSRVPQAGYT
12	TRBV14	TRBJ1-2	ASSPGQAPYGYT
13	TRBV7-9	TRBJ1-4	ASSLFQGGGEKLF
13	TRBV6-5	TRBJ2-5	ASSQESGYQETQY
15	TRBV7-8	TRBJ1-1	ASSLSSPQGMNTEAF
20	TRBV27	TRBJ1-6	ASSKTNTWDSHLSSYNSPLH
11	TRBV10-3	TRBJ1-5	AISERGRQPQH
12	TRBV6-1	TRBJ1-3	AIQGDFSGNTIY
14	TRBV14	TRBJ2-2	ASSQEGDRDTGELF
14	TRBV10-1	TRBJ2-2	ASSEVRQGATGELF
14	TRBV10-3	TRBJ2-4	AISPEMGQGKNIQY
12	TRBV2	TRBJ1-5	ASSDRGTDQPQH
14	TRBV18	TRBJ2-5	ASSPIAGQDPRTQY
12	TRBV6-6	TRBJ1-4	ASSYSGVREKLF
15	TRBV4-1	TRBJ2-1	ASSQEEKQGQYNEQF
12	TRBV7-3	TRBJ1-1	ASAKGGANTEAF
13	TRBV27	TRBJ1-1	ASSLQGTENTEAF
18	TRBV6-1	TRBJ2-7	ASSEVFPEPLTGKGYEQY
17	TRBV19	TRBJ1-1	ASRFLPGQVESSGTEAF
11	TRBV5-6	TRBJ2-5	ASSLGQGETQY